Each of the 16 T cell receptor beta chains below was sequenced from the same sample in a study of shared clonotypes between healthy human individuals. Sequencing was performed with immunoSEQ multiplex PCR; in TCRdb, only in-frame clones are kept and a portion is missing. Seen here are 800,000 or so clones, 96% observed once, and the top ten hold roughly 0.23%. In the naive CD8 group, cells lacked CD45RO and were positively selected for CCR7, so terminally differentiated effector memory CD45RA+ cells were left out. The material sequenced was naive CD8+ T cells sorted from blood. The receptors here all came from a man aged 25-45 years in good health.

The V gene is TRBV5-1, the J gene TRBJ2-2; TRBD2 matches at 9 bases. The CDR3 consists of 18 residues. After removal of 1 base from V and 6 bases from J, the junction contained 13 bases not matched to a gene. Looked up from germline, CDR1 is SGHRS and CDR2 is YFSETQ. The CDR3 coding sequence is TGCGCCAGCAGCTTGATTTGGTCAAGGGTAGCGGGGGCCGGGGAGCTGTTTTTT. Translated: CASSLIWSRVAGAGELFF.

Regarding this clone: Distinct nucleotide sequences in the sample also encode this CDR3. The chain combines TRBV11-2 with TRBJ2-1; 7 bases line up with TRBD2. Germline CDR1 SGHAT, CDR2 FQNNGV. CDR3 length: 14 residues. V lost 5 bases and J lost 2; bases outside the gene matches: 3. This CDR3 is CASSLLAAYNEQFF. CDR3 in DNA: TGTGCCAGCAGCCTCCTAGCGGCCTACAATGAGCAGTTCTTC.

This chain links TRBV5-1 with TRBJ2-7; 10 bases are a match to TRBD2. This CDR3 contains 15 residues. With V trimmed by 3 bases and J by 5 bases, 8 bases remained unmatched. Germline CDR1 is SGHRS and CDR2 is YFSETQ. The CDR3 nucleotides read TGCGCCAGCAGCTCAAGAGCGGGAGGGCCCAACGAGCAGTACTTC. Translation: CASSSRAGGPNEQYF.

In this sample, this clone turned up a few times. The V call is TRBV7-9, the J call TRBJ2-1; perhaps TRBD1 as D (6 bases). The V end was cut by 5 bases, the J end by 0 bases, with 11 bases between. Germline assignment: CDR1 SEHNR and CDR2 FQNEAQ (reference sequence). The CDR3 has 15 residues. The CDR3 protein is CASSHRDISYNEQFF. CDR3 nucleotide sequence: TGTGCCAGCAGCCACCGGGACATCTCCTACAATGAGCAGTTCTTC.

The rearrangement links TRBV11-3 to TRBJ2-7, with D uncertain. Germline CDR1 SGHNT, CDR2 YENEEA. There are 15 residues in the CDR3. Trimming left V 1 base short and J 4 bases short, with 14 bases between. The CDR3 loop is CASSLGAVPPYEQYF. CDR3 in DNA: TGTGCCAGCAGCTTAGGGGCAGTCCCTCCTTACGAGCAGTACTTC.

The table lists this clone with a count of one. The chain joins TRBV7-2 to TRBJ2-7; D is perhaps TRBD1 (5 bases). CDR3 length equals 14 residues. V gave up 0 bases and J gave up 5 bases, with 11 bases separating them. In germline, CDR1 is SGHTA, CDR2 FQGNSA. CDR3 sequence: CASSLADMFHEQYF. In nucleotides, the CDR3 is TGTGCCAGCAGCTTAGCGGACATGTTCCACGAGCAGTACTTC.

The V call is TRBV28, the J call TRBJ2-1; D is uncertain. The CDR3 runs to 13 residues. Trimming left V 3 bases short and J 6 bases short, with 9 bases between. Germline CDR1 is MDHEN and CDR2 is SYDVKM. Here the CDR3 DNA reads TGTGCCAGCAGTTTCGCCCTCTCCAATGAGCAGTTCTTC. Protein sequence: CASSFALSNEQFF.

The chain employs TRBV7-9 and TRBJ1-5, with D possibly matching TRBD1 (5 bases). Germline V CDR1 and CDR2: SEHNR, FQNEAQ (reference sequence). With 4 bases removed from V and 2 bases from J, the gap between germline ends came to 15 bases. The CDR3 has 16 residues. The CDR3 spells CASSSSMGGGNQPQHF. In DNA form, the CDR3 reads TGTGCCAGCAGCTCCTCTATGGGGGGTGGCAATCAGCCCCAGCATTTT.

V usage is TRBV5-1 and J usage is TRBJ2-6; no definite D call. Trimming took 4 bases from V and 3 from J, leaving 8 bases between them. This CDR3 has 14 amino acids. Germline assignment: CDR1 SGHRS and CDR2 YFSETQ. CDR3 loop: CASSTLGGANVLTF. In DNA form, the CDR3 reads TGCGCCAGCAGCACCTTAGGTGGGGCCAACGTCCTGACTTTC.

The chain couples TRBV29-1 to TRBJ2-1; TRBD1 aligns across 11 bases. The junction had 6 bases not matched to a gene; V was cut back by 4 bases and J by 7 bases. CDR1 and CDR2 (germline): SQVTM, ANQGSEA. This CDR3 is built from 14 residues. CDR3 in amino acids: CSVVGQGALNEQFF. In nucleotides, the CDR3 is TGCAGCGTTGTTGGACAGGGGGCACTGAATGAGCAGTTCTTC.

The chain employs TRBV2 and TRBJ2-1; D may match TRBD1 or TRBD2 (6 bases each). The V gene lost 11 bases and the J gene lost 2 bases, with 16 bases spanning the gap. The CDR3 is 14 residues long. Germline CDR1 reads SNHLY; CDR2 reads FYNNEI. The CDR3 DNA reads TGTGCCTCTGGGGGGACAAATACCTACAATGAGCAGTTCTTC. It yields the protein CASGGTNTYNEQFF. Drawing the rest from reference TRBV2 and TRBJ2-1, the complete variable domain is EPEVTQTPSHQVTQMGQEVILRCVPISNHLYFYWYRQILGQKVEFLVSFYNNEISEKSEIFDDQFSVERPDGSNFTLKIRSTKLEDSAMYFCASGGTNTYNEQFFGPGTRLTVL.

The rearrangement joins TRBV21-1 to TRBJ2-7; TRBD1 is the table's D call and was not checked against the DNA. TRBV21-1 is noted as a pseudogene. CDR3 length: 18 amino acids. The CDR3 sequence is CASSKEPKKHRSFYEQYF. The CDR3 DNA follows: TGTGCCAGCAGCAAAGAACCAAAAAAACACAGGTCCTTCTACGAGCAGTACTTC.

The rearrangement links TRBV6-4 to TRBJ1-1, with 7 bases fitting TRBD1. The CDR3 extends over 15 amino acids. Germline assignment: CDR1 MRHNA and CDR2 SNTAGT. J gave up 3 bases and V 0 bases, and 4 bases lay outside the gene matches. CDR3 sequence reads: CASSDSATGHTEAFF. The CDR3 DNA sequence: TGTGCCAGCAGTGACTCGGCGACAGGGCACACTGAAGCTTTCTTT.

The CDR3 loop reads CASSLGGRVGNQPQHF. The CDR3 DNA follows: TGTGCCAGCAGCTTGGGGGGAAGGGTTGGCAATCAGCCCCAGCATTTT. The V call is TRBV5-8, the J call TRBJ1-5; no firm D call. The CDR3 sequence is 16 residues long. Germline values: CDR1 SGHTS, CDR2 YDEGEE. Trimming left V 0 bases short and J 2 bases short, with 12 bases between. The full variable domain, with the rest looked up from reference TRBV5-8 and TRBJ1-5, is EAGVTQSPTHLIKTRGQQATLRCSPISGHTSVYWYQQALGLGLQFLLWYDEGEERNRGNFPPRFSGRQFPNYSSELNVNALELEDSALYLCASSLGGRVGNQPQHFGDGTRLSIL.

Written as DNA, the CDR3 is TGCAGCGTGCGGGACGGCTACAATGAGCAGTTCTTC. Translated, it gives CSVRDGYNEQFF. The rearrangement links TRBV29-1 to TRBJ2-1, with a possible D match to TRBD2 (6 bases). Germline values: CDR1 SQVTM, CDR2 ANQGSEA. The CDR3 is 12 residues long. Between the trimmed V and J ends, which lost 6 bases and 3 bases, there was a span of 9 bases.

This chain connects TRBV7-7 to TRBJ2-5; weak D call: TRBD1 (6 bases). This CDR3 has 15 residues. Germline V gene data show CDR1 as SSHAT and CDR2 as FNYEAQ (reference sequence). V was trimmed by 6 bases and J by 5 bases, leaving 19 bases between them. CDR3: CASSSDRWGMETQYF. CDR3 coding DNA: TGTGCCAGCAGTTCTGACAGGTGGGGGATGGAGACCCAGTACTTC. Using reference TRBV7-7 and TRBJ2-5 for the parts outside the CDR3, the full variable domain is GAGVSQSPRYKVTKRGQDVTLRCDPISSHATLYWYQQALGQGPEFLTYFNYEAQPDKSGLPSDRFSAERPEGSISTLTIQRTEQRDSAMYRCASSSDRWGMETQYFGPGTRLLVL.